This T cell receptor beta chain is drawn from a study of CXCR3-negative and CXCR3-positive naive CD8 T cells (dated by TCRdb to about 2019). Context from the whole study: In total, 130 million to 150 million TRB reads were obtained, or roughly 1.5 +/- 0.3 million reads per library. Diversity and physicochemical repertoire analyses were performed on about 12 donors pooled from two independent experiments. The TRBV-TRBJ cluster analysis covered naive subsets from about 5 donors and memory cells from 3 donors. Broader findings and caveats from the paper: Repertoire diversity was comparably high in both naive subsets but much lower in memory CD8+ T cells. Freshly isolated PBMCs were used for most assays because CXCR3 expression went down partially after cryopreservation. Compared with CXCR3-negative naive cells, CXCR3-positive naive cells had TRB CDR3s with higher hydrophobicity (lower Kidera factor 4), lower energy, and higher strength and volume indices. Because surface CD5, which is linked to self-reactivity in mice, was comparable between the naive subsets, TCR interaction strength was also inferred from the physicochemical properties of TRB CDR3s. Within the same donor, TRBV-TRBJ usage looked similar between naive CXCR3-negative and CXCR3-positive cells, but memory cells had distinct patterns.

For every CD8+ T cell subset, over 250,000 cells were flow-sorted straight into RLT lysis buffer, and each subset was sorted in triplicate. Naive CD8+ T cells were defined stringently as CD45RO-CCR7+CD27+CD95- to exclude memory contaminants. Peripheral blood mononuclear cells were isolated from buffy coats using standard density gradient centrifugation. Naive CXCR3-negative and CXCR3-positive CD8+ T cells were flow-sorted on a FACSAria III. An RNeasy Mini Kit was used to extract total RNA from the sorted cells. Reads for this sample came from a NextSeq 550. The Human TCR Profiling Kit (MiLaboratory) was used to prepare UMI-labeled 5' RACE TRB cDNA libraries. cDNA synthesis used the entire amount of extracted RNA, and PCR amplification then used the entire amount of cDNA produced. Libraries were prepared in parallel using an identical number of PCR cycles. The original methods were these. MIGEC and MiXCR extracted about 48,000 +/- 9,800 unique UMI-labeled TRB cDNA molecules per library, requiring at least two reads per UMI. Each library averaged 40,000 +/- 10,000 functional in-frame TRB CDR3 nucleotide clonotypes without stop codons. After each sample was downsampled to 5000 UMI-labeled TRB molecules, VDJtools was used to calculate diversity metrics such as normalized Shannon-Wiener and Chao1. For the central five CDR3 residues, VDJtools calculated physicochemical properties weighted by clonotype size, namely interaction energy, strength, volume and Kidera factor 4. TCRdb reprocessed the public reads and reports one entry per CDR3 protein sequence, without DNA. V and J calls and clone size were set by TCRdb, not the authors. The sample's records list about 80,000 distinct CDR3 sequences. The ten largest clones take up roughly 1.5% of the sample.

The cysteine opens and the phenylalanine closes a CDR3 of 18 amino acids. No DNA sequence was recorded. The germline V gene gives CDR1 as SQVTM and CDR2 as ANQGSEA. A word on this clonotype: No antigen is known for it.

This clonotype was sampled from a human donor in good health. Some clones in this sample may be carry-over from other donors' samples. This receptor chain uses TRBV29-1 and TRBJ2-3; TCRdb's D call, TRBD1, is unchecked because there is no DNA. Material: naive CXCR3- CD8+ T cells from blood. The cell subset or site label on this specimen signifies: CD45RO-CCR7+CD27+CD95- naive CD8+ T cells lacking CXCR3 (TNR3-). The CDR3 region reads CSVEDYGTGFLSTDTQYF.